These 5 T cell receptor beta chains came from one sample sequenced in a study of a mutant IDH1 vaccine in newly diagnosed glioma. Time point denoted: baseline, week 1 (first vaccination visit). Treatment specified: pre-vaccination baseline after standard-of-care therapy. TCRdb's copy holds only in-frame clones and misses some; the assay was immunoSEQ multiplex PCR. The sample shows over 75,000 clones, 80% to 90% of them seen only once. This specimen consisted of PBMCs, obtained from a glioma patient treated with radiotherapy, temozolomide or both. All receptors derive from a woman between 50 and 59 years old with glioma.

The chain links TRBV5-1 to TRBJ1-1; D remains unclear. The CDR3 totals 15 residues. CDR1 SGHRS and CDR2 YFSETQ come from the germline V gene. V was clipped by 0 bases and J by 5 bases, with 14 bases between them. CDR3 protein: CASSLGAAGFTEAFF. CDR3 DNA sequence: TGCGCCAGCAGCTTGGGGGCGGCCGGGTTTACTGAAGCTTTCTTT.

The genes are TRBV7-9 and TRBJ1-4; TRBD1 agrees at 7 bases. This CDR3 has 15 residues. V shed 2 bases, J shed 5 bases, and the junction held 5 bases outside the gene matches. Germline V gene sequence: CDR1 SEHNR, CDR2 FQNEAQ (reference sequence). The CDR3 coding sequence is TGTGCCAGCAGCTTATCTAGGGGGCCCAATGAAAAACTGTTTTTT. Its protein is CASSLSRGPNEKLFF.

In DNA form, the CDR3 reads TGCGCCAGCAGCACGACACGGGGGTCGAACACCGGGGAGCTGTTTTTT. Translation: CASSTTRGSNTGELFF. The chain employs TRBV4-1 and TRBJ2-2; D perhaps matches TRBD2 (6 bases). Germline V gene lookup returns CDR1 MGHRA and CDR2 YSYEKL. The CDR3 contains 16 residues. Trimming left V 5 bases short and J 0 bases short, with 13 bases between.

The V gene is TRBV30, the J gene TRBJ2-3, with 8 nucleotides matching TRBD2. Germline loops: CDR1 GTSNPN, CDR2 SVGIG (reference sequence). V gave up 0 bases and J gave up 6 bases; unmatched junction bases: 14. The CDR3 is 17 residues long. The CDR3 region is CAWSVRPGLALHDTQYF. The CDR3 bases are TGTGCCTGGAGTGTACGGCCCGGACTAGCCCTACACGATACGCAGTATTTT. Full variable domain (rest looked up from reference TRBV30 and TRBJ2-3): SQTIHQWPATLVQPVGSPLSLECTVEGTSNPNLYWYRQAAGRGLQLLFYSVGIGQISSEVPQNLSASRPQDRQFILSSKKLLLSDSGFYLCAWSVRPGLALHDTQYFGPGTRLTVL.

The chain carries TRBV4-1 and TRBJ2-5; D not resolved. The DNA end is a closer match to TRBJ2-7, so the J assignment may be wrong. Germline values: CDR1 MGHRA, CDR2 YSYEKL. The CDR3 loop spans 15 amino acids. This chain's CDR3 is CASSQEAWSSYEQYF. The CDR3 region has the DNA TGCGCCAGCAGCCAAGAAGCATGGAGCTCCTACGAGCAGTACTTC.